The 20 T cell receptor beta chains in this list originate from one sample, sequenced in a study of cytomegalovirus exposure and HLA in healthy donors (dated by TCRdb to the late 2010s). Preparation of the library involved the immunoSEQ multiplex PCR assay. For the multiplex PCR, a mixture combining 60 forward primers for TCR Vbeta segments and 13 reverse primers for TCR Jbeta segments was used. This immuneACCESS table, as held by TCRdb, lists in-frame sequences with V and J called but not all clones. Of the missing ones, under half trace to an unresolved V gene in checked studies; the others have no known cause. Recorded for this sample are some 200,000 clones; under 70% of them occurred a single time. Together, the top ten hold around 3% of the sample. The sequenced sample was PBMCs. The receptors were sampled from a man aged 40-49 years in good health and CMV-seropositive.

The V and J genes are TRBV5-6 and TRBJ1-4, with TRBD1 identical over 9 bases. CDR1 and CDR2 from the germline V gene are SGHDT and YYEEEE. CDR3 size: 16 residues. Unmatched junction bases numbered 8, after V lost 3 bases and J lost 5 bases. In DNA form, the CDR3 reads TGTGCCAGCAGCTCCGGCCCCGGGACAGGGAATGAAAAACTGTTTTTT. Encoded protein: CASSSGPGTGNEKLFF.

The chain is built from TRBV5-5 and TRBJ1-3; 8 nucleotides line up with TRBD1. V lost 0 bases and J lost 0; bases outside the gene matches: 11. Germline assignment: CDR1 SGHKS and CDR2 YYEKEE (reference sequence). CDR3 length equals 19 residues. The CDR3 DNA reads TGTGCCAGCAGCTTGGGACAGGGGACCTCTATAACCTCTGGAAACACCATATATTTT. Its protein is CASSLGQGTSITSGNTIYF.

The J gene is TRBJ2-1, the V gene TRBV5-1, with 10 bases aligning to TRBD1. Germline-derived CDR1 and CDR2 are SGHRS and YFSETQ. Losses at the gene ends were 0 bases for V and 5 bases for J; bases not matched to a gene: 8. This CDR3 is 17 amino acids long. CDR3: CASSLGPDRGRHNEQFF. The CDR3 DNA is TGCGCCAGCAGCTTGGGTCCGGACAGGGGGAGGCACAATGAGCAGTTCTTC.

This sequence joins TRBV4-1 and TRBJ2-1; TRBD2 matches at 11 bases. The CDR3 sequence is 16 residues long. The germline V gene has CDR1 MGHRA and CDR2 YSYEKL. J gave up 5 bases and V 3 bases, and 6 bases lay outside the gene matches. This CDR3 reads CASSHLTSGGNNEQFF. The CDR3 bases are TGCGCCAGCAGCCACCTCACTAGCGGGGGCAACAATGAGCAGTTCTTC.

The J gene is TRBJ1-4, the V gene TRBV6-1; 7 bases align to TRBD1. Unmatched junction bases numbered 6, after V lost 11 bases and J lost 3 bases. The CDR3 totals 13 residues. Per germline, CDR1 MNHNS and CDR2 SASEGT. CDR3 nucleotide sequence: TGTGCCGGAAACAGGGGATCTAATGAAAAACTGTTTTTT. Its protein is CAGNRGSNEKLFF.

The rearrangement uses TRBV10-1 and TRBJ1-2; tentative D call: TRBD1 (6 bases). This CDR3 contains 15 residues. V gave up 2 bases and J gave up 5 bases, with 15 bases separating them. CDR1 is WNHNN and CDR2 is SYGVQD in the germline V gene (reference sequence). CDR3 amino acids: CASSERAGEEYGYTF. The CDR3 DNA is TGCGCCAGCAGTGAGAGGGCAGGGGAAGAGTATGGCTACACCTTC.

CDR3 residues: CATGGGRDTEAFF. Here the CDR3 DNA reads TGTGCCACCGGGGGGGGTCGGGACACTGAAGCTTTCTTT. V is TRBV6-1 and J is TRBJ1-1; possibly TRBD1 for D (5 bases). V was pared by 10 bases and J by 3 bases, with 15 bases between. The CDR3 loop spans 13 amino acids. Per the germline V gene, CDR1 is MNHNS and CDR2 is SASEGT.

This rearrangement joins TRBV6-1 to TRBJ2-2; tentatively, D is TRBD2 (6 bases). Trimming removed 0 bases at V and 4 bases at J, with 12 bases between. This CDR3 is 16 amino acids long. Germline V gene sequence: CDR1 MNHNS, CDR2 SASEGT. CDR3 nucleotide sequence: TGTGCCAGCAGTGAAGCGCGGGGATCGAGCACCGGGGAGCTGTTTTTT. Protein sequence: CASSEARGSSTGELFF.

In DNA, the CDR3 is TGTGCCAGCAGCTGGGGACAGGGGGCTGACTATGGCTACACCTTC. It is translated as CASSWGQGADYGYTF. V and J are TRBV5-6 and TRBJ1-2, with 12 nucleotides matching TRBD1. Trimming at V came to 3 bases and at J to 3 bases, leaving 3 bases not matched to a gene. This CDR3 region has 15 residues. The germline gives CDR1 SGHDT, CDR2 YYEEEE.

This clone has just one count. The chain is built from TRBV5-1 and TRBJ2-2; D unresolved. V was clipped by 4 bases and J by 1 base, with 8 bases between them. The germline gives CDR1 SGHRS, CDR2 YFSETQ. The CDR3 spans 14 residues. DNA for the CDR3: TGCGCCAGCAGCCCAGCGCAGAACACCGGGGAGCTGTTTTTT. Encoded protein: CASSPAQNTGELFF.

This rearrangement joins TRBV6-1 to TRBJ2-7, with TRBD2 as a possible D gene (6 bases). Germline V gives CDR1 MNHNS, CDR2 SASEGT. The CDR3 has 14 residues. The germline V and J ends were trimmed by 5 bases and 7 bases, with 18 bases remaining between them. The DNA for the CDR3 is TGTGCCAGCAGTCGCAGGGACTTCGGCAAGGAGCAGTACTTC. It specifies CASSRRDFGKEQYF.

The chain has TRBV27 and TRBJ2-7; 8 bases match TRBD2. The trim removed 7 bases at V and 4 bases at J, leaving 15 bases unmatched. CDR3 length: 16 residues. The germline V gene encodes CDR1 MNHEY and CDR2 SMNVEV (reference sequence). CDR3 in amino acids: CASKASGGRTGYEQYF. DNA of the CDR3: TGTGCCAGCAAGGCCTCGGGAGGGAGAACGGGTTACGAGCAGTACTTC.

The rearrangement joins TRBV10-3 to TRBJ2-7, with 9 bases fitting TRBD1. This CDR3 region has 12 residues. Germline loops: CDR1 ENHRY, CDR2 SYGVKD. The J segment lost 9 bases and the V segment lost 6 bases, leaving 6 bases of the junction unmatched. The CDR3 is CAISGQGKVQYF. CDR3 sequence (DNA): TGTGCCATCAGCGGACAGGGGAAAGTGCAGTACTTC.

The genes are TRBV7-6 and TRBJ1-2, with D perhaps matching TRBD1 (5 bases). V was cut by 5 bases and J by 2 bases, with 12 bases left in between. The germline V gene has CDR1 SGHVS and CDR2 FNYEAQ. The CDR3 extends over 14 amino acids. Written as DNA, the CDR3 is TGTGCCAGCAGCCCCGTCCCAGGGAACTATGGCTACACCTTC. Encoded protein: CASSPVPGNYGYTF.

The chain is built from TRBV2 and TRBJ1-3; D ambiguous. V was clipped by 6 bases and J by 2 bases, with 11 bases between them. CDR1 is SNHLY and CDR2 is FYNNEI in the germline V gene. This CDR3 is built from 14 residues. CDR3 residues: CASSSGTTGNTIYF. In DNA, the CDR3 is TGTGCCAGCAGCTCGGGTACTACTGGAAACACCATATATTTT. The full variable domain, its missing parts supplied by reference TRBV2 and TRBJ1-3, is EPEVTQTPSHQVTQMGQEVILRCVPISNHLYFYWYRQILGQKVEFLVSFYNNEISEKSEIFDDQFSVERPDGSNFTLKIRSTKLEDSAMYFCASSSGTTGNTIYFGEGSWLTVV.

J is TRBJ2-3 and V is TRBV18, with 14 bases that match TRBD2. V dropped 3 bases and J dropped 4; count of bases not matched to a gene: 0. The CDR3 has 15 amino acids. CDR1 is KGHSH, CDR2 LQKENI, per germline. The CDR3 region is CASSPTSGGADTQYF. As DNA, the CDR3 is TGTGCCAGCTCACCGACTAGCGGGGGGGCAGATACGCAGTATTTT.

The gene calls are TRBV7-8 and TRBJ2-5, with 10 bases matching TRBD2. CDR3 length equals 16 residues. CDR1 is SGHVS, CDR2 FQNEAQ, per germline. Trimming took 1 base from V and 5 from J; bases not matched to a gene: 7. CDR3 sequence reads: CASSLGSGGAGETQYF. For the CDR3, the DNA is TGTGCCAGCAGCTTAGGCAGCGGGGGGGCCGGGGAGACCCAGTACTTC. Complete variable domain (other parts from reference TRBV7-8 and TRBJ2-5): GAGVSQSPRYKVAKRGQDVALRCDPISGHVSLFWYQQALGQGPEFLTYFQNEAQLDKSGLPSDRFFAERPEGSVSTLKIQRTQQEDSAVYLCASSLGSGGAGETQYFGPGTRLLVL.

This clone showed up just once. CDR3 in DNA: TGTGCCAGCAGTGGGGGGGGCGGGCCATTCAATGAGCAGTTCTTC. It specifies CASSGGGGPFNEQFF. The rearrangement joins TRBV28 to TRBJ2-1; a possible D gene is TRBD2 (7 bases). CDR1 and CDR2 (germline): MDHEN, SYDVKM. The CDR3 has 15 residues. V was cut by 5 bases and J by 6 bases, with 17 bases left in between.

CDR3 sequence (DNA): TGTGCCAGCAGCCCGGTATCGGCGGGGGCCGCCTGCGAGCAGTACTTC. Its translation is CASSPVSAGAACEQYF. The V and J genes are TRBV4-2 and TRBJ2-7; D might be TRBD2 (7 bases). The CDR3 runs 16 residues. CDR1 LGHNA and CDR2 YNFKEQ come from the germline V gene. Trimming cost V 4 bases and J 6 bases, with 22 bases left between them.

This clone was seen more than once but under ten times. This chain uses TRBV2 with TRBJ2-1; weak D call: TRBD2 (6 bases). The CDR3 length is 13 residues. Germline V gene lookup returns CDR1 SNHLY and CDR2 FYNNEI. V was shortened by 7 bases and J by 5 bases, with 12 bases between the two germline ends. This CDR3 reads CASTAGRNNEQFF. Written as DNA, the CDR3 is TGTGCCAGCACCGCGGGACGGAACAATGAGCAGTTCTTC. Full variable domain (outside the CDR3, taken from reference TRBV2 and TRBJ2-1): EPEVTQTPSHQVTQMGQEVILRCVPISNHLYFYWYRQILGQKVEFLVSFYNNEISEKSEIFDDQFSVERPDGSNFTLKIRSTKLEDSAMYFCASTAGRNNEQFFGPGTRLTVL.